This T cell receptor (beta chain) comes out of a study of shared clonotypes between healthy human individuals. In the original workflow: ImmunoSEQ junction-only sequences lacked quality scores, so their filtering differed. The assay was immunoSEQ multiplex PCR, and TCRdb's table has in-frame clones only and misses some. Clone size and the V and J calls come from that table; the DNA yielded D and trimming. This sample carries roughly 660,000 clones, around 91% of them seen once, and the ten largest clones take 30% to 35%. V lost 5 bases, J lost 4 bases, and 12 bases lay in between. Germline V gives CDR1 MNHNS, CDR2 SASEGT. There are 13 residues in the CDR3.

Material: memory CD8+ T cells from PBMCs. Subset specified: CD45RO+ cells pooled with CCR7-negative TemRA cells. The clonotype comes from a man aged 18-30 years in good health. Some clones in this sample may be carry-over from other donors' samples. V and J are TRBV6-1 and TRBJ2-7; TRBD1 is a possible D gene (6 bases). The CDR3 region has the DNA TGTGCCAGCAGTCCCAGGGGTGGTTACGAGCAGTACTTC. Residues: CASSPRGGYEQYF.